This T cell receptor (beta chain) emerged from a study of cytomegalovirus exposure and HLA in healthy donors. Findings and limits, study-wide: As confirmed in vitro, three CMV-associated chains were specific for CMV antigens. A later analysis found first-cohort TCR clusters tended to co-occur in the 120 validation repertoires. Rare sequences made up most TCRs, while some public TCRs were found in many donors.

A remark on this clone: The antigen remains undetermined.

The germline CDR1 and CDR2 sequences are LGHNA and YNFKEQ. J was trimmed by 9 bases and V by 1 base; bases with no gene match: 4. The CDR3 loop spans 13 amino acids. Sequenced by immunoSEQ multiplex PCR; TCRdb stores in-frame clones only, minus some. The sample yields 100,000 to 150,000 clones, roughly 89% seen once. The receptor was derived from a woman aged 18-29 years in good health and CMV-seronegative. The gene calls are TRBV4-2 and TRBJ1-2, with 8 bases aligning to TRBD1. The specimen sequenced was PBMCs. The CDR3 reads CASSQVQGESYTF. The CDR3, as DNA: TGTGCCAGCAGCCAAGTACAGGGGGAGAGCTACACCTTC.